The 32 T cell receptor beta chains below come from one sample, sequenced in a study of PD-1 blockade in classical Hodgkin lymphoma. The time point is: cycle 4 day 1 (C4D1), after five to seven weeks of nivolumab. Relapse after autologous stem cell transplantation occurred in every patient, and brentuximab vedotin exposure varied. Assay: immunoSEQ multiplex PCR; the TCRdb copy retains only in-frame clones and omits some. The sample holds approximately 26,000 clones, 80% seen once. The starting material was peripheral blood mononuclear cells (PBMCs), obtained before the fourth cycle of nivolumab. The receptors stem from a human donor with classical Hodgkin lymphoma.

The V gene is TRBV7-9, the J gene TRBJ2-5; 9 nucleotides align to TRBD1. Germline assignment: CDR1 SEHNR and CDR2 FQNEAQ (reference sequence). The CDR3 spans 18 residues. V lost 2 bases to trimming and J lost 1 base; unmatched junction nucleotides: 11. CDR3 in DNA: TGTGCCAGCAGCTTACCGAGACAGGGGGTGATAATCCAAGAGACCCAGTACTTC. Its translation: CASSLPRQGVIIQETQYF.

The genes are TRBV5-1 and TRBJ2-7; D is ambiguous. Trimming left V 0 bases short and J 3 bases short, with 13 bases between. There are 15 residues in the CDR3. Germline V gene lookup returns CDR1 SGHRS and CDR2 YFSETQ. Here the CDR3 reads CASSLDTGGFYEQYF. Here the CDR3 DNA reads TGCGCCAGCAGCTTGGATACGGGTGGGTTCTACGAGCAGTACTTC. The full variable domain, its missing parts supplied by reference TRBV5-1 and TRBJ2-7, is KAGVTQTPRYLIKTRGQQVTLSCSPISGHRSVSWYQQTPGQGLQFLFEYFSETQRNKGNFPGRFSGRQFSNSRSEMNVSTLELGDSALYLCASSLDTGGFYEQYFGPGTRLTVT.

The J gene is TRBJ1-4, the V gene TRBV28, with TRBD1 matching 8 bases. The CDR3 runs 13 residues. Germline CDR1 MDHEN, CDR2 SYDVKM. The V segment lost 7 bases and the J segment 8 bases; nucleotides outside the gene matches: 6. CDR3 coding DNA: TGTGCCAGCAAAGACAGGGGAAGGGAAAAACTGTTTTTT. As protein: CASKDRGREKLFF.

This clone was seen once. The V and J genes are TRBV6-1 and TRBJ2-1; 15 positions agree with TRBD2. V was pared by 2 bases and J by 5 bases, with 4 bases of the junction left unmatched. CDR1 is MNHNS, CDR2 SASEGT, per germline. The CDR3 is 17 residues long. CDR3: CASSETGLAGGHNEQFF. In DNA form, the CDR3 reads TGTGCCAGCAGTGAAACGGGACTAGCGGGAGGCCACAATGAGCAGTTCTTC.

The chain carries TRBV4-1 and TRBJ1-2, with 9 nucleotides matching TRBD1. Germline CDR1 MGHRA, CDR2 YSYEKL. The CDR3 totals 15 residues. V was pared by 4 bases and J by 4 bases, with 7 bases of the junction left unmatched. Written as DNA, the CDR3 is TGCGCCAGCAGCCCCCCGGGACAGGGCTTCTATGGCTACACCTTC. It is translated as CASSPPGQGFYGYTF.

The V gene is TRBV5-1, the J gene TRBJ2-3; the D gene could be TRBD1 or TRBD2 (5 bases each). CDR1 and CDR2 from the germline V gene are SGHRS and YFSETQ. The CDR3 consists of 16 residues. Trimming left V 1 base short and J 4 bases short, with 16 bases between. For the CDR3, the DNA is TGCGCCAGCAGCTTGTATGGGGGAGTATCGGCAGATACGCAGTATTTT. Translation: CASSLYGGVSADTQYF.

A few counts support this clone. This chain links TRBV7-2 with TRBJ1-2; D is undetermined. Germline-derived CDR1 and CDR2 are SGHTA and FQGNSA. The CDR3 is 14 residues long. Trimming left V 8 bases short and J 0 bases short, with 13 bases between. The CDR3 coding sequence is TGTGCCAGCGGGAAGGGCCCATCTAACTATGGCTACACCTTC. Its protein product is CASGKGPSNYGYTF.

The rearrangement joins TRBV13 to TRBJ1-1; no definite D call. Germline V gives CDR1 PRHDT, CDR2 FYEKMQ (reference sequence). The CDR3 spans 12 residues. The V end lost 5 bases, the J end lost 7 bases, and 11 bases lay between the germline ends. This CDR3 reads CASSTRGLEAFF. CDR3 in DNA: TGTGCCAGCAGCACGCGAGGGCTTGAAGCTTTCTTT.

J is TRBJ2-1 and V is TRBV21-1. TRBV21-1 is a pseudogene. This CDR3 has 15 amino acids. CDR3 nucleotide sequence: TGTGCCAGCAGCAATCCGGGACCTAATTACAATGAGCAGTTCTTC. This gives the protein CASSNPGPNYNEQFF.

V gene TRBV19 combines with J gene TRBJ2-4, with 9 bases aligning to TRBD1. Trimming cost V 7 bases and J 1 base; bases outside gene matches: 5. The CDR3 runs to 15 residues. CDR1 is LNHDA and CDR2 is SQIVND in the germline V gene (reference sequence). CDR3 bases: TGTGCCAGTACGGAACAGGGGGCCGCCAAAAACATTCAGTACTTC. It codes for CASTEQGAAKNIQYF.

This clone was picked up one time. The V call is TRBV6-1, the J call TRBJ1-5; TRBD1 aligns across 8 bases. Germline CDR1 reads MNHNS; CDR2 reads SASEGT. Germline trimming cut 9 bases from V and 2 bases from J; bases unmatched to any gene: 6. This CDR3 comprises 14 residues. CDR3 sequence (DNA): TGTGCCAGTTCGGACAGGGTGGGCAATCAGCCCCAGCATTTT. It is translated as CASSDRVGNQPQHF.

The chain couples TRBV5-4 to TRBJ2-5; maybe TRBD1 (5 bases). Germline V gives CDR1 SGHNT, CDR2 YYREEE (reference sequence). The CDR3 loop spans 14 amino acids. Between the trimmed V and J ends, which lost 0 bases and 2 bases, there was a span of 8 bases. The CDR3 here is CASSLGQQQETQYF. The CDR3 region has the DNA TGTGCCAGCAGCTTGGGACAGCAGCAAGAGACCCAGTACTTC.

The CDR3 is CASSLLASGRIPDTQYF. CDR3 bases: TGTGCCAGCAGCTTATTGGCTAGCGGGAGGATCCCAGATACGCAGTATTTT. The chain is built from TRBV7-3 and TRBJ2-3, with 11 bases that match TRBD2. J lost 4 bases, V lost 2 bases, and 8 bases had no gene match. The CDR3 sequence is 17 residues long. Germline lookup yields CDR1 SGHTA and CDR2 FQGTGA.

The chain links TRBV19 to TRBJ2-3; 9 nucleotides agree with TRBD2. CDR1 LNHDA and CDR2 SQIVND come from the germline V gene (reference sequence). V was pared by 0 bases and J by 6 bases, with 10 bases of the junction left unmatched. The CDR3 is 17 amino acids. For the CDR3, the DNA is TGTGCCAGTAGTATAGATCCTCCTAGCGGGACGTTGGATACGCAGTATTTT. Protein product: CASSIDPPSGTLDTQYF.

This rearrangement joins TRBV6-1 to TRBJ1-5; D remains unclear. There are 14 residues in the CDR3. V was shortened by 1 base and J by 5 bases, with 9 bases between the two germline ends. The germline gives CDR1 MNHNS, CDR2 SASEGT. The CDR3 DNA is TGTGCCAGCAGTGAAGGGTGGCCGGATCAGCCCCAGCATTTT. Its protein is CASSEGWPDQPQHF.

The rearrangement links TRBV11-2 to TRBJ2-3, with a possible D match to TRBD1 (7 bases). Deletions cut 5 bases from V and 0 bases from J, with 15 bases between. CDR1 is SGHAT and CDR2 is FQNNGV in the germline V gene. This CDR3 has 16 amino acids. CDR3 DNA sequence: TGTGCCAGCAGCATGACAGGGACTTATAGCACAGATACGCAGTATTTT. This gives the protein CASSMTGTYSTDTQYF. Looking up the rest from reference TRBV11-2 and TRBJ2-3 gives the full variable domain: EAGVAQSPRYKIIEKRQSVAFWCNPISGHATLYWYQQILGQGPKLLIQFQNNGVVDDSQLPKDRFSAERLKGVDSTLKIQPAKLEDSAVYLCASSMTGTYSTDTQYFGPGTRLTVL.

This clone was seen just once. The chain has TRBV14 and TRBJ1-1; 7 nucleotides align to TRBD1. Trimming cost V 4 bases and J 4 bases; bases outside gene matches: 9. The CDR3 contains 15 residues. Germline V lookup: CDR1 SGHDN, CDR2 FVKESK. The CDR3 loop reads CASSPISGGGTEAFF. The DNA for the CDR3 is TGTGCCAGCAGCCCAATCTCAGGGGGTGGCACTGAAGCTTTCTTT.

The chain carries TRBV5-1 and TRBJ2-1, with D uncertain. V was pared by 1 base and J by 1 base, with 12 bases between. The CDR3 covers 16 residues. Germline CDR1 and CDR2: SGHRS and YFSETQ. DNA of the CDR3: TGCGCCAGCAGCTTGTACCTCGGCGGATCCTACAATGAGCAGTTCTTC. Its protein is CASSLYLGGSYNEQFF.

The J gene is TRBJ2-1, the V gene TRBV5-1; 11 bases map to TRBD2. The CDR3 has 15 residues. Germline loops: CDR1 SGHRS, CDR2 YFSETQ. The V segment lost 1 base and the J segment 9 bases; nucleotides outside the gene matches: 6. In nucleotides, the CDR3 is TGCGCCAGCAGCTTGACTAGCGGGAGTCATGTTGAGCAGTTCTTC. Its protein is CASSLTSGSHVEQFF.

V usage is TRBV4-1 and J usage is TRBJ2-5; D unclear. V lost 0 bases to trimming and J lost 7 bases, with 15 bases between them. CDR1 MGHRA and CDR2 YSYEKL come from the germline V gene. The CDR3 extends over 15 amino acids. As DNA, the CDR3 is TGCGCCAGCAGCCAAGATCAAACCTCAAAGCGGACCCAGTACTTC. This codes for CASSQDQTSKRTQYF.

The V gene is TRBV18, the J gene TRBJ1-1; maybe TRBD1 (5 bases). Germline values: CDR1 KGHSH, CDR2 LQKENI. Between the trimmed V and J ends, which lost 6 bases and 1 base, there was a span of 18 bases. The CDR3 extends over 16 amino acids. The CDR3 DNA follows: TGTGCCAGCTCTGCATACCAGGGAGTGGCGAACACTGAAGCTTTCTTT. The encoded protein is CASSAYQGVANTEAFF.

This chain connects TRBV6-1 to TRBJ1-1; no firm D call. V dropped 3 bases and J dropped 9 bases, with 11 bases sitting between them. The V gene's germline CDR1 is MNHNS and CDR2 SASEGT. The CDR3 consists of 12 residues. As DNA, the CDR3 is TGTGCCAGCAGTGACGCCGGGATAAAAGCTTTCTTT. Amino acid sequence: CASSDAGIKAFF.

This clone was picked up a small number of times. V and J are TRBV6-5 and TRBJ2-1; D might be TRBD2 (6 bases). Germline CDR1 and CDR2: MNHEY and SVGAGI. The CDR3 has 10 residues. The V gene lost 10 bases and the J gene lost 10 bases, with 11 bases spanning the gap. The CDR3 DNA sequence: TGTGCCACCGGGGGTGGGGAGCAGTTCTTC. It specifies CATGGGEQFF.

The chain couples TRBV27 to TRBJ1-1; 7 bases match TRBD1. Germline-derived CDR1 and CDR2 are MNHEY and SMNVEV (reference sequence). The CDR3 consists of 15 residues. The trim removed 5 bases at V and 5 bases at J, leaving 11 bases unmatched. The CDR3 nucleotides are TGTGCCAGCAGTGGAACCGGGACAGATATTACTGAAGCTTTCTTT. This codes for CASSGTGTDITEAFF.

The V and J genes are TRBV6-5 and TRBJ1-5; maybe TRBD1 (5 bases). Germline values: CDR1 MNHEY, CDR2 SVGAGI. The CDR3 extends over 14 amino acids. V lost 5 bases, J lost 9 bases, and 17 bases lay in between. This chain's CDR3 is CASSRTRGPWPQHF. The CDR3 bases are TGTGCCAGCAGTAGGACAAGGGGACCCTGGCCCCAGCATTTT.

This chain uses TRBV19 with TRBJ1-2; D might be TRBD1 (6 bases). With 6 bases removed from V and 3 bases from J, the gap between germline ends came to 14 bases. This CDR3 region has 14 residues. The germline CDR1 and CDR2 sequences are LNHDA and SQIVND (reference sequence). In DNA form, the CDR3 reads TGTGCCAGTAGACCGACACAGGGACACTATGGCTACACCTTC. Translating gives CASRPTQGHYGYTF.

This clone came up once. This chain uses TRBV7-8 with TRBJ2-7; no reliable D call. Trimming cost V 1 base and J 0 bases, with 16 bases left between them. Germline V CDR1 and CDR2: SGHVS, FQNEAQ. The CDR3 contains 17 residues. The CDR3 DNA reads TGTGCCAGCAGCTTAGTAGTAGAACGGGCCCTCTCCTACGAGCAGTACTTC. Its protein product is CASSLVVERALSYEQYF.

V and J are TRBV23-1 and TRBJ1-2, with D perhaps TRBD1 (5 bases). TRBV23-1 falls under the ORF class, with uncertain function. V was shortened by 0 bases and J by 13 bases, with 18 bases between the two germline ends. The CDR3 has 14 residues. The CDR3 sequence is CASSQSSRGRWCTF. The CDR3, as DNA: TGCGCCAGCAGTCAATCGAGTAGGGGACGCTGGTGCACCTTC.

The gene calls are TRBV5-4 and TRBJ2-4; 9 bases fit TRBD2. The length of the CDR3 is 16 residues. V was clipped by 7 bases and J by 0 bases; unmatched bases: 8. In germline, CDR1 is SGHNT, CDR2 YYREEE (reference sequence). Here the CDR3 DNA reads TGTGCCAGCGCGGCTAGCGGGAATTCAGCCAAAAACATTCAGTACTTC. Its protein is CASAASGNSAKNIQYF.

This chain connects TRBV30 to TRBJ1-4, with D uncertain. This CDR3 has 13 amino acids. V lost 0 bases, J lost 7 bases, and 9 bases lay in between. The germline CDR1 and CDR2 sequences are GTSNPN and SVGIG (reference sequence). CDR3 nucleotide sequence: TGTGCCTGGAGTGTAAAGGGAGGTGAAAAACTGTTTTTT. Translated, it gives CAWSVKGGEKLFF.

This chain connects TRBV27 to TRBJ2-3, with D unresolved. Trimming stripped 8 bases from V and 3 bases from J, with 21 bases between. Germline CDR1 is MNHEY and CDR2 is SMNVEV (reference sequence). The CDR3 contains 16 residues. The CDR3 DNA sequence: TGTGCCAGCGCTTCTCGAATAGCTACTCTGACAGATACGCAGTATTTT. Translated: CASASRIATLTDTQYF.

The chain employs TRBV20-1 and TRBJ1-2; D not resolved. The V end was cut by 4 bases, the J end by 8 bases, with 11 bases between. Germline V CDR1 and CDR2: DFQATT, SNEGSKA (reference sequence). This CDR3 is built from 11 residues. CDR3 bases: TGCAGTGCTACCGTCAAGGCGGGCTACACCTTC. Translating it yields CSATVKAGYTF.